This T cell receptor beta chain was identified in a study of blood T cell repertoires in COVID-19. The V end was cut by 4 bases, the J end by 7 bases, with 16 bases between. The CDR3 extends over 14 amino acids. CDR1 is LNHDA, CDR2 SQIVND, per germline (reference sequence). The table came from immunoSEQ multiplex PCR; TCRdb's copy has only in-frame clones and leaves some out. Among about 53,000 clones listed, approximately 80% were seen once. The chain recombines TRBV19 with TRBJ1-2, with a possible D match to TRBD1 (5 bases). The TCR originated in a human donor in a cohort sampled during active COVID-19. Sequencing input: peripheral blood. This CDR3 reads CASSTGLQGGGYTF. As DNA, the CDR3 is TGTGCCAGTAGTACCGGCTTGCAGGGAGGTGGCTACACCTTC. Complete variable domain (other parts from reference TRBV19 and TRBJ1-2): DGGITQSPKYLFRKEGQNVTLSCEQNLNHDAMYWYRQDPGQGLRLIYYSQIVNDFQKGDIAEGYSVSREKKESFPLTVTSAQKNPTAFYLCASSTGLQGGGYTFGSGTRLTVV.